Listed below are T cell receptor beta chains from one sample, sequenced in a study of Ad26.COV2.S vaccination and SARS-CoV-2 variants. Assay: immunoSEQ multiplex PCR; the TCRdb copy retains only in-frame clones and omits some. The table shows roughly 390,000 clones, with less than 90% occurring only once. Sequenced here: peripheral blood, sampled in a trial of Ad26.COV2.S vaccine versus placebo. These receptors all stem from a person aged 18-65 years who received the Ad26.COV2.S COVID-19 vaccine or a placebo. Both conserved end residues are part of each CDR3. A D gene is named only where the DNA matches it firmly. The size entry is marked missing in some rows and otherwise reads once, few, many or a size class.

v_call	clone_size	d_call	cdr3_length	j_call	cdr3_nt	cdr3_aa
TRBV6-5	-	TRBD1	15	TRBJ1-3	TGTGCCAGCAGCGCAGGGGGGGCGCGTGGAAACACCATATATTTT	CASSAGGARGNTIYF
TRBV19	-	-	15	TRBJ1-4	TGTGCCAGTAGTCAGCCGGGACTTCCCTATGAAAAACTGTTTTTT	CASSQPGLPYEKLFF
TRBV11-2	-	-	12	TRBJ2-7	TGTGCCAGCAGCTTAGAGGTAGGCGAGCAGTACTTC	CASSLEVGEQYF
TRBV15	once	-	15	TRBJ1-5	TGTGCCACCAAGGAAGGGGGTGGGAGCAATCAGCCCCAGCATTTT	CATKEGGGSNQPQHF
TRBV4-1	-	-	14	TRBJ2-7	TGCGCCAGCAGCCAGACTAACTCAGACTACGAGCAGTACTTC	CASSQTNSDYEQYF
TRBV6-5	-	-	13	TRBJ2-1	TGTGCCACTTCCGGGCAACCCAACAATGAGCAGTTCTTC	CATSGQPNNEQFF
TRBV30	once	-	14	TRBJ1-1	TGTGCCTGGAACCCTGGACACAAGAACACTGAAGCTTTCTTT	CAWNPGHKNTEAFF
TRBV2	-	TRBD2	15	TRBJ2-5	TGTGCCAGCAGTGATGAGCGGGGGGGCGGTGAGACCCAGTACTTC	CASSDERGGGETQYF
TRBV6-5	-	TRBD1	13	TRBJ2-7	TGTGCCAGCATAGGGGACAGCTTTCGTCAGCAGTACTTC	CASIGDSFRQQYF
TRBV5-1	-	-	13	TRBJ1-1	TGCGCCAGCAGCCCGGACCTGAACACTGAAGCTTTCTTT	CASSPDLNTEAFF
TRBV27	-	-	13	TRBJ2-7	TGTGCCAGCAGCCGCGGGTCTCACTACGAGCAGTACTTC	CASSRGSHYEQYF
TRBV14	-	-	15	TRBJ1-1	TGTGCCAGCAGCCAAGATTCCGACAGGAACACTGAAGCTTTCTTT	CASSQDSDRNTEAFF
TRBV6-5	-	-	15	TRBJ1-1	TGTGCCAGCAGTTACACCCCCAGGGGTGGGACTGAAGCTTTCTTT	CASSYTPRGGTEAFF
TRBV3-1/TRBV3-2	-	-	15	TRBJ2-7	TGTGCCAGCAGCCAAATGAGTGAGGGAGGCTACGAGCAGTACTTC	CASSQMSEGGYEQYF
TRBV5-6	-	-	13	TRBJ1-2	TGTGCCAGCAGCTTTAAGGGTAGGGTCGGCTACACCTTC	CASSFKGRVGYTF
TRBV3-1/TRBV3-2	-	TRBD2	16	TRBJ2-1	TGTGCCAGCAGCCAACTAGCGGGGGTGCGTAGCGATGAGCAGTTCTTC	CASSQLAGVRSDEQFF
TRBV7-2	once	-	14	TRBJ2-7	TGTGCCAGCAGCTTAGATGGGGCGCGGGACGAGCAGTACTTC	CASSLDGARDEQYF
TRBV9	-	-	15	TRBJ1-1	TGTGCCAGCAGCGCCCCTAGGACGGGGAACACTGAAGCTTTCTTT	CASSAPRTGNTEAFF
TRBV11-2	-	-	12	TRBJ2-7	TGTGCCAGCAACTCCGACTTAGTCGAGCAGTACTTC	CASNSDLVEQYF
TRBV3-1/TRBV3-2	-	TRBD2	16	TRBJ2-5	TGTGCCAGCAGCCAAGACTGGACTAGCGGGCAAGAGACCCAGTACTTC	CASSQDWTSGQETQYF
TRBV5-1	-	TRBD1	15	TRBJ2-7	TGCGCCAGCAATACAGACAGGGTGGACTCCTACGAGCAGTACTTC	CASNTDRVDSYEQYF
TRBV7-2	-	-	13	TRBJ1-2	TGTGCCAGCAGCTTAATAGGGGGAGAGGGCTACACCTTC	CASSLIGGEGYTF
TRBV4-1	-	-	16	TRBJ1-2	TGCGCCAGCAGCCAACGGGGGCCCGATGGGTCGGCTGGCTACACCTTC	CASSQRGPDGSAGYTF
TRBV2	-	-	14	TRBJ1-5	TGTGCCAGCAGGGGTCAGGGATCCAATCAGCCCCAGCATTTT	CASRGQGSNQPQHF
TRBV7-2	-	TRBD2	16	TRBJ2-7	TGTGCCAGCAGCTTATTGGGGCGGGGGGACTACTACGAGCAGTACTTC	CASSLLGRGDYYEQYF
TRBV30	-	-	12	TRBJ2-3	TGTGCCTGGAGTGTTAGTGGGGATACGCAGTATTTT	CAWSVSGDTQYF
TRBV5-1	-	TRBD1	17	TRBJ2-7	TGCGCCAGCAGCTTCCATATCGGGACAGGGGAGTCCTACGAGCAGTACTTC	CASSFHIGTGESYEQYF
TRBV7-9	-	-	16	TRBJ1-6	TGTGCCAGCAGCCGGACCGACGTTCCGGGCCATTCACCCCTCCACTTT	CASSRTDVPGHSPLHF
TRBV3-1/TRBV3-2	-	-	15	TRBJ1-3	TGTGCCAGCAGCCGGGAATCACTAGGGTCGAACACCATATATTTT	CASSRESLGSNTIYF
TRBV4-3	-	-	18	TRBJ2-6	TGCGCCAGCAGCCAAGATTGGGGGGTGCACTCTGGGGCCAACGTCCTGACTTTC	CASSQDWGVHSGANVLTF
TRBV7-9	-	-	11	TRBJ2-7	TGTGCCAGCAGCTTTTTATACGAGCAGTACTTC	CASSFLYEQYF
TRBV5-5	-	-	15	TRBJ1-3	TGTGCCAGCAGCTTGGTTCCCTACTCTGGAAACACCATATATTTT	CASSLVPYSGNTIYF
TRBV18	-	-	15	TRBJ1-1	TGTGCCAGCTCCCGAGGGGTACAGGCGAACACTGAAGCTTTCTTT	CASSRGVQANTEAFF
TRBV6-5	-	-	14	TRBJ1-2	TGTGCCAGCAGAACAGGCTATGCTAACTATGGCTACACCTTC	CASRTGYANYGYTF
TRBV4-3	once	-	12	TRBJ1-4	TGCGCCAGCAGCCAAGATTGGGGGGTCCTGTTTTTT	CASSQDWGVLFF
TRBV19	-	-	16	TRBJ2-2	TGTGCCAGTAAAGACGACAGATGGGAAGGGACCGGGGAGCTGTTTTTT	CASKDDRWEGTGELFF
TRBV5-1	-	-	14	TRBJ1-1	TGCGCCAGCAGCTTGGAGGAGGTGGACACTGAAGCTTTCTTT	CASSLEEVDTEAFF
TRBV7-9	-	-	16	TRBJ1-1	TGTGCCAGCAGCTTAGATTCCAGGGTAAGCGGCACTGAAGCTTTCTTT	CASSLDSRVSGTEAFF
TRBV5-6	-	-	13	TRBJ1-5	TGTGCCAGCAGCTCGGGGGGCCATCAGCCCCAGCATTTT	CASSSGGHQPQHF
TRBV7-8	-	-	16	TRBJ1-5	TGTGCCAGCAGCTTAGTGGGTCCAGGGGATAATCAGCCCCAGCATTTT	CASSLVGPGDNQPQHF
TRBV6-5	-	-	14	TRBJ1-2	TGTGCCAGCAGTCGCTCCGGGCCCCACTATGGCTACACCTTC	CASSRSGPHYGYTF
TRBV5-5	-	-	16	TRBJ1-2	TGTGCCAGCAGCCTAGGGTTGGGGCAGGGGAACTATGGCTACACCTTC	CASSLGLGQGNYGYTF
TRBV19	-	-	14	TRBJ1-2	TGTGCCAGTACTACACGGGACCTCAGCTATGGCTACACCTTC	CASTTRDLSYGYTF
TRBV6-5	-	-	14	TRBJ2-3	TGTGCCAGCAGTTACGGGCTAGCTGCAGATACGCAGTATTTT	CASSYGLAADTQYF
TRBV6-1	-	-	17	TRBJ2-1	TGTGCCAGCAGTGAAATCGGTCGTCTAAGTTCCTACAATGAGCAGTTCTTC	CASSEIGRLSSYNEQFF
TRBV3-1/TRBV3-2	-	-	13	TRBJ2-5	TGTGCCAGCAGCCACCGATCCGTGGGGACCCAGTACTTC	CASSHRSVGTQYF
TRBV9	-	-	14	TRBJ1-2	TGTGCCAGCAGCGTACCGGGAGCAGGGGATGGCTACACCTTC	CASSVPGAGDGYTF
TRBV4-2	-	-	13	TRBJ2-3	TGTGCCAGCAGCCAATTAGGCACAGATACGCAGTATTTT	CASSQLGTDTQYF
TRBV4-2	-	-	17	TRBJ1-4	TGTGCCAGCAGCCAAGTTTCCACAGGCAGGACTAATGAAAAACTGTTTTTT	CASSQVSTGRTNEKLFF
TRBV5-4	-	TRBD2	15	TRBJ2-5	TGTGCCAGCAGCCTGCGGGGGGGACTTAAAGAGACCCAGTACTTC	CASSLRGGLKETQYF
TRBV12-3/TRBV12-4	-	-	12	TRBJ2-5	TGTGCCACCCGGACTACCGGAGAGACCCAGTACTTC	CATRTTGETQYF
TRBV5-1	-	TRBD2	15	TRBJ2-3	TGCGCCAGCAGCAAGACTAGCGGGAGCACAGATACGCAGTATTTT	CASSKTSGSTDTQYF
TRBV6-2/TRBV6-3	-	-	11	TRBJ2-1	TGTGCCAGCAGTCTCACTAGCTTGTGGTTCTTC	CASSLTSLWFF
TRBV5-6	-	-	13	TRBJ1-5	TGTGCCAGCAGCCCGCTCCGAGGTCAGCCCCAGCATTTT	CASSPLRGQPQHF
TRBV3-1/TRBV3-2	-	-	12	TRBJ1-3	TGTGCCAGCAGCCCGCCGGGAAACACCATATATTTT	CASSPPGNTIYF